Below are 27 T cell receptor beta chains sequenced from a single sample in a study of radiotherapy plus CTLA-4 blockade in lung cancer. Generated by immunoSEQ multiplex PCR, the TCRdb table keeps only in-frame clones and is missing some. In the table there are over 100,000 clones, about 90% of which are singletons. Sequencing used peripheral blood, obtained from a patient treated with radiotherapy plus ipilimumab. These receptors were collected from a human donor with non-small cell lung cancer that progressed on radiotherapy plus ipilimumab.

V gene TRBV6-5 combines with J gene TRBJ1-1, with 8 bases identical to TRBD1. V was pared by 6 bases and J by 4 bases, with 7 bases of the junction left unmatched. The CDR3 runs to 14 residues. Germline loops: CDR1 MNHEY, CDR2 SVGAGI. The chain's CDR3 is CASSRDRQTTEAFF. The DNA of the CDR3 is TGTGCCAGCAGCCGGGACAGGCAGACCACTGAAGCTTTCTTT.

The CDR3, as DNA: TGTGCCAGCACCGACGGGTCCCCCTACGAGCAGTACTTC. Protein product: CASTDGSPYEQYF. This chain uses TRBV6-5 with TRBJ2-7; D unclear. Germline V gene sequence: CDR1 MNHEY, CDR2 SVGAGI. Trimming shortened V by 7 bases and J by 2 bases, and 12 bases separated the two germline ends. The CDR3 contains 13 residues.

This chain uses TRBV5-1 with TRBJ2-3; possibly TRBD2 for D (6 bases). The CDR3 runs 13 residues. Germline loops: CDR1 SGHRS, CDR2 YFSETQ. Trimming took off 7 bases at V and 3 bases at J, with 12 bases between the two ends. CDR3 sequence reads: CASGLEGTDTQYF. The CDR3 DNA reads TGCGCCAGCGGTCTGGAGGGTACAGATACGCAGTATTTT.

The genes are TRBV18 and TRBJ1-2; possibly TRBD1 for D (6 bases). CDR3 length: 14 residues. The germline gives CDR1 KGHSH, CDR2 LQKENI. The V end was cut by 6 bases, the J end by 1 base, with 12 bases between. CDR3 sequence: CASSPDSSNYGYTF. The CDR3 DNA is TGTGCCAGCTCTCCGGACAGCAGTAACTATGGCTACACCTTC.

The chain uses TRBV15 and TRBJ2-7; D call uncertain. CDR3 size: 15 residues. V was shortened by 5 bases and J by 0 bases, with 14 bases between the two germline ends. Looked up from germline, CDR1 is LNHNV and CDR2 is YYDKDF (reference sequence). The CDR3 loop is CATSFFSPVSYEQYF. The CDR3, as DNA: TGTGCCACCAGCTTCTTTTCACCTGTCTCCTACGAGCAGTACTTC. The entire variable domain, with the rest obtained from reference TRBV15 and TRBJ2-7, is as follows: DAMVIQNPRYQVTQFGKPVTLSCSQTLNHNVMYWYQQKSSQAPKLLFHYYDKDFNNEADTPDNFQSRRPNTSFCFLDIRSPGLGDTAMYLCATSFFSPVSYEQYFGPGTRLTVT.

This chain links TRBV6-1 with TRBJ2-2; D possibly corresponds to TRBD2 (6 bases). With 4 bases removed from V and 0 bases from J, the gap between germline ends came to 15 bases. This CDR3 has 17 residues. Germline lookup yields CDR1 MNHNS and CDR2 SASEGT. The CDR3 region has the DNA TGTGCCAGCAGTGGCTCGATCGGGGGAGCGAACACCGGGGAGCTGTTTTTT. Amino acid sequence: CASSGSIGGANTGELFF.

The chain joins TRBV5-1 to TRBJ2-1, with D possibly TRBD2 on 5 matching bases. Trimming shortened V by 4 bases and J by 3 bases, and 17 bases separated the two germline ends. The CDR3 runs to 16 residues. Germline assignment: CDR1 SGHRS and CDR2 YFSETQ. CDR3 protein: CASSRIGGRIYNEQFF. Written as DNA, the CDR3 is TGCGCCAGCAGCCGTATCGGTGGGAGAATCTACAATGAGCAGTTCTTC.

The rearrangement uses TRBV2 and TRBJ2-7, with D hard to call. V shed 4 bases and J shed 1 base, with 5 bases lying between them. The CDR3 totals 12 residues. Germline V gene data show CDR1 as SNHLY and CDR2 as FYNNEI. CDR3: CASSGGSYEQYF. In nucleotides, the CDR3 is TGTGCCAGCAGTGGCGGTTCCTACGAGCAGTACTTC.

V and J are TRBV6-1 and TRBJ2-1, with 9 bases aligning to TRBD1. This CDR3 has 14 residues. The V gene's germline CDR1 is MNHNS and CDR2 SASEGT. J lost 9 bases, V lost 6 bases, and 9 bases had no gene match. CDR3 bases: TGTGCCAGCAGAGGGGGACAGGGAAGGAGTGAGCAGTTCTTC. Encoded protein: CASRGGQGRSEQFF.

The chain links TRBV29-1 to TRBJ2-5; 12 nucleotides agree with TRBD2. The CDR3 consists of 14 residues. Looked up from germline, CDR1 is SQVTM and CDR2 is ANQGSEA. Trimming cost V 8 bases and J 3 bases; bases outside gene matches: 7. DNA of the CDR3: TGCAGCACCCGGACTAGCGGGGAGAAAGAGACCCAGTACTTC. Its protein is CSTRTSGEKETQYF.

The CDR3 sequence is CASSEESTDTQYF. CDR3 DNA sequence: TGTGCCAGCAGTGAAGAAAGCACAGATACGCAGTATTTT. This rearrangement joins TRBV2 to TRBJ2-3; D unclear. This CDR3 has 13 residues. Germline V gene sequence: CDR1 SNHLY, CDR2 FYNNEI. With 1 base removed from V and 0 bases from J, the gap between germline ends came to 2 bases.

The genes are TRBV27 and TRBJ2-7; 12 nucleotides match TRBD2. The CDR3 is 16 amino acids. Per germline, CDR1 MNHEY and CDR2 SMNVEV (reference sequence). V lost 5 bases, J lost 0 bases, and 5 bases stayed unmatched. CDR3 amino acids: CASSPRLAGASYEQYF. CDR3 DNA sequence: TGTGCCAGCAGTCCTCGACTAGCGGGAGCCTCCTACGAGCAGTACTTC.

The rearrangement links TRBV11-3 to TRBJ2-2; D is undetermined. Germline values: CDR1 SGHNT, CDR2 YENEEA. The CDR3 has 12 residues. V shed 0 bases and J shed 11 bases, with 7 bases lying between them. CDR3 DNA sequence: TGTGCCAGCAGCTTAGATACAGTTGAGCTGTTTTTT. It specifies CASSLDTVELFF.

This chain links TRBV25-1 with TRBJ2-1, with TRBD2 matching 7 bases. Germline CDR1 is MGHDK and CDR2 is SYGVNS. The CDR3 consists of 14 residues. Trimming removed 3 bases from V and 6 bases from J; junction bases left unmatched: 5. This CDR3 reads CASSDLGTINEQFF. CDR3 in DNA: TGTGCCAGCAGTGACCTGGGGACTATCAATGAGCAGTTCTTC.

V gene TRBV4-1 combines with J gene TRBJ2-1; 9 bases match TRBD2. V was clipped by 0 bases and J by 9 bases; unmatched bases: 9. This CDR3 has 16 amino acids. The germline CDR1 and CDR2 sequences are MGHRA and YSYEKL. The CDR3 here is CASSQEVVAGGIEQFF. For the CDR3, the DNA is TGCGCCAGCAGCCAAGAGGTGGTGGCGGGAGGGATTGAGCAGTTCTTC.

J is TRBJ2-7 and V is TRBV5-4; 14 nucleotides match TRBD2. Germline V gene lookup returns CDR1 SGHNT and CDR2 YYREEE (reference sequence). The CDR3 spans 16 residues. The ends lost 4 bases at V and 6 bases at J; junction bases unmatched: 9. CDR3 region: CASSPSTGLAGVEQYF. The CDR3 nucleotides read TGTGCCAGCAGCCCAAGTACGGGACTAGCGGGAGTCGAGCAGTACTTC. The complete variable domain, with remaining parts taken from reference TRBV5-4 and TRBJ2-7, reads ETGVTQSPTHLIKTRGQQVTLRCSSQSGHNTVSWYQQALGQGPQFIFQYYREEENGRGNFPPRFSGLQFPNYSSELNVNALELDDSALYLCASSPSTGLAGVEQYFGPGTRLTVT.

The chain combines TRBV29-1 with TRBJ2-5; D is undetermined. Germline V lookup: CDR1 SQVTM, CDR2 ANQGSEA. This CDR3 spans 12 amino acids. With 3 bases removed from V and 1 base from J, the gap between germline ends came to 6 bases. The CDR3 protein is CSVDRLQETQYF. The DNA of the CDR3 is TGCAGCGTTGACAGGCTCCAAGAGACCCAGTACTTC.

The V call is TRBV6-5, the J call TRBJ2-7; D is unresolved. The CDR3 is made up of 14 amino acids. V lost 5 bases, J lost 0 bases, and 11 bases lay in between. Germline loops: CDR1 MNHEY, CDR2 SVGAGI. CDR3 coding DNA: TGTGCCAGCAGTCCCTTAGGCTCCTCCTACGAGCAGTACTTC. Translating gives CASSPLGSSYEQYF.

The chain has TRBV25-1 and TRBJ2-7; weak D call: TRBD2 (6 bases). Trimming pared 6 bases from V and 9 bases from J, leaving 18 bases between. Looked up from germline, CDR1 is MGHDK and CDR2 is SYGVNS. This CDR3 has 13 amino acids. The CDR3 loop reads CASRGTSRRAQYF. The CDR3 DNA reads as TGTGCCAGCAGGGGGACTTCCCGTCGGGCGCAGTACTTC.

This clone came up once. Here the CDR3 reads CASSLQPPASSYNEQFF. CDR3 DNA: TGTGCCAGCAGCCTACAACCCCCAGCGAGCTCCTACAATGAGCAGTTCTTC. This sequence joins TRBV7-3 and TRBJ2-1; D is unresolved. Looked up from germline, CDR1 is SGHTA and CDR2 is FQGTGA. The length of the CDR3 is 17 residues. V was trimmed by 5 bases and J by 0 bases, leaving 17 bases between them.

This chain's CDR3 is CASSDRLVTTKNIQYF. The CDR3 bases are TGTGCCAGCAGTGACCGACTAGTAACCACCAAAAACATTCAGTACTTC. The chain carries TRBV6-1 and TRBJ2-4; weak D call: TRBD2 (6 bases). Trimming left V 3 bases short and J 2 bases short, with 14 bases between. The germline CDR1 and CDR2 sequences are MNHNS and SASEGT. The CDR3 loop spans 16 amino acids.

The chain links TRBV4-1 to TRBJ2-7, with 13 bases aligning to TRBD2. Germline V gene sequence: CDR1 MGHRA, CDR2 YSYEKL. After removal of 1 base from V and 2 bases from J, the junction contained 11 bases not matched to a gene. This CDR3 region has 19 residues. The CDR3 region is CASSQVGRTSGSRTYEQYF. DNA for the CDR3: TGCGCCAGCAGCCAAGTGGGTAGGACTAGCGGGAGCCGAACCTACGAGCAGTACTTC.

This clone appeared a few times. The chain's CDR3 is CASSQNRMGNTIYF. For the CDR3, the DNA is TGTGCCAGCTCACAGAATAGGATGGGAAACACCATATATTTT. This chain connects TRBV18 to TRBJ1-3; D not resolved. The V and J ends lost 4 bases and 4 bases respectively, with 11 bases between them. The CDR3 runs to 14 residues. Germline V gene data show CDR1 as KGHSH and CDR2 as LQKENI.

The chain recombines TRBV6-1 with TRBJ2-5; D gene uncertain. This CDR3 region has 15 residues. The V end lost 0 bases, the J end lost 5 bases, and 13 bases lay between the germline ends. The germline V gene encodes CDR1 MNHNS and CDR2 SASEGT. DNA for the CDR3: TGTGCCAGCAGTGAAGCCACCCTCGTATGGGAGACCCAGTACTTC. Protein sequence: CASSEATLVWETQYF.

The chain couples TRBV11-3 to TRBJ2-3, with a possible D match to TRBD2 (5 bases). Trimming shortened V by 4 bases and J by 0 bases, and 8 bases separated the two germline ends. The CDR3 is made up of 14 amino acids. CDR1 is SGHNT, CDR2 YENEEA, per germline. The CDR3 reads CASSYSGSTDTQYF. As DNA, the CDR3 is TGTGCCAGCAGCTACTCGGGGAGCACAGATACGCAGTATTTT.

As DNA, the CDR3 is TGCGCCAGCAGCTTGGTGGCAGGCCACGGCACTGAAGCTTTCTTT. Encoded protein: CASSLVAGHGTEAFF. V is TRBV5-1 and J is TRBJ1-1; D is unclear. Germline CDR1 reads SGHRS; CDR2 reads YFSETQ. Trimming cost V 0 bases and J 4 bases, with 13 bases left between them. The CDR3 contains 15 residues.

Turning to this clone: One end of the junction varies from germline; a read error may be responsible. The chain is built from TRBV7-7 and TRBJ1-1; D is possibly TRBD1 (6 bases). Germline V gene sequence: CDR1 SSHAT, CDR2 FNYEAQ (reference sequence). The CDR3 spans 13 residues. CDR3 coding DNA: TGTGCTAGCAGCTTCGGACAGCACACTGAAGCTTTCTTT. Translated, it gives CASSFGQHTEAFF. Looking up the rest from reference TRBV7-7 and TRBJ1-1 gives the full variable domain: GAGVSQSPRYKVTKRGQDVTLRCDPISSHATLYWYQQALGQGPEFLTYFNYEAQPDKSGLPSDRFSAERPEGSISTLTIQRTEQRDSAMYRCASSFGQHTEAFFGQGTRLTVV.